The rows below give T cell receptor beta chains drawn from one sample of a study of shared clonotypes between healthy human individuals. Generated by immunoSEQ multiplex PCR, the TCRdb table keeps only in-frame clones and is missing some. The repertoire includes under 1,100,000 clones, under 80% of them detected once, and about 1.5% sits in the top ten. The specimen was memory CD4+ T cells sorted from blood. Source of these receptors: a man aged 18-30 years in good health. Each CDR3 is given without its conserved first and last residue.

V gene: TRBV28; CDR3 length: 11; CDR3 protein: ASSIQGNYGYT
V gene: TRBV9; CDR3 length: 12; CDR3 protein: ASSVAAAYNEQF
V gene: TRBV7-6; CDR3 length: 10; CDR3 protein: ASSLERNEQF
V gene: TRBV19; CDR3 length: 11; CDR3 protein: ASSIDGNTEAF
V gene: TRBV19; CDR3 length: 12; CDR3 protein: ASSPGQRNTEAF
V gene: TRBV4-1; CDR3 length: 11; CDR3 protein: ASIHSKTTEAF
V gene: TRBV10-3; CDR3 length: 12; CDR3 protein: ATQAGGSQETQY
V gene: TRBV28; CDR3 length: 12; CDR3 protein: ASAAGYSNQPQH
V gene: TRBV6-5; CDR3 length: 14; CDR3 protein: ASSYPRDRPMEPLH
V gene: TRBV18; CDR3 length: 13; CDR3 protein: ASSPRQGAFDGYT
V gene: TRBV7-9; CDR3 length: 10; CDR3 protein: ASSLTEYGYT
V gene: TRBV18; CDR3 length: 13; CDR3 protein: ASSPGQDANTEAF
V gene: TRBV10-3; CDR3 length: 15; CDR3 protein: AISESTTQASTDTQY
V gene: TRBV19; CDR3 length: 16; CDR3 protein: ASSINNGPGLSQETQY
V gene: TRBV18; CDR3 length: 15; CDR3 protein: ASSPGIQGLDGNTIY
V gene: TRBV6-1; CDR3 length: 12; CDR3 protein: ASSDDRALNGYT
V gene: TRBV18; CDR3 length: 14; CDR3 protein: ASSPRRTDHYYGYT
V gene: TRBV29-1; CDR3 length: 11; CDR3 protein: SAEGTNTGELF
V gene: TRBV19; CDR3 length: 12; CDR3 protein: ATKGGLSYNEQF
V gene: TRBV2; CDR3 length: 10; CDR3 protein: ASSGTGGGYT
V gene: TRBV7-6; CDR3 length: 15; CDR3 protein: ASSRFVAGRNTGELF
V gene: TRBV5-6; CDR3 length: 11; CDR3 protein: ASSQWVSYGYT
V gene: TRBV12-5; CDR3 length: 13; CDR3 protein: ASGLVQGMFTEAF
V gene: TRBV9; CDR3 length: 15; CDR3 protein: ASSGLAGVPGANVLT
V gene: TRBV13; CDR3 length: 14; CDR3 protein: ASSFGGQKLTGELF
V gene: TRBV11-2; CDR3 length: 9; CDR3 protein: ASSPQNEQY
V gene: TRBV6-1; CDR3 length: 13; CDR3 protein: ASSAMTGANTEAF
V gene: TRBV27; CDR3 length: 11; CDR3 protein: ARRTGGDTEAF
V gene: TRBV7-2; CDR3 length: 13; CDR3 protein: ASSPSSGNTGELF
V gene: TRBV2; CDR3 length: 13; CDR3 protein: ASSGLAGGPDEQY
V gene: TRBV6-6; CDR3 length: 11; CDR3 protein: ASSYDYADTQY
V gene: TRBV5-4; CDR3 length: 13; CDR3 protein: ASSVTAGGVDTQY
V gene: TRBV2; CDR3 length: 14; CDR3 protein: ASTGAGGLFTGELF
V gene: TRBV19; CDR3 length: 13; CDR3 protein: ASSISHRGWYGYT
V gene: TRBV30; CDR3 length: 13; CDR3 protein: AWSVQRAVTDTQY
V gene: TRBV11-2; CDR3 length: 11; CDR3 protein: ASSPGLYYGYT
V gene: TRBV5-3; CDR3 length: 13; CDR3 protein: ARSLVVGGYQPQH
V gene: TRBV18; CDR3 length: 14; CDR3 protein: ASSSTSGGHTDTQY
V gene: TRBV27; CDR3 length: 13; CDR3 protein: ASSLSGQGAHEQY
V gene: TRBV7-2; CDR3 length: 12; CDR3 protein: ASRLPRGTYEQY
V gene: TRBV5-1; CDR3 length: 14; CDR3 protein: ASSLLGPSSGNTIY
V gene: TRBV5-5; CDR3 length: 12; CDR3 protein: ASSYVGISYEQY
V gene: TRBV7-6; CDR3 length: 13; CDR3 protein: ASSPGGTASYEQY
V gene: TRBV19; CDR3 length: 12; CDR3 protein: ASSATGFNQPQH
V gene: TRBV4-1; CDR3 length: 9; CDR3 protein: ASSLGETQY
V gene: TRBV7-3; CDR3 length: 10; CDR3 protein: ASSDRGNGYT
V gene: TRBV7-3; CDR3 length: 15; CDR3 protein: ASSLNPRGAGGNIQY
V gene: TRBV7-2; CDR3 length: 11; CDR3 protein: ASSPRVTDTQY
V gene: TRBV6-5; CDR3 length: 12; CDR3 protein: ASRRGQDNSPLH
V gene: TRBV18; CDR3 length: 12; CDR3 protein: ASSPSRSNTEAF
V gene: TRBV10-2; CDR3 length: 14; CDR3 protein: ASNEGGGGGSYEQY
V gene: TRBV19; CDR3 length: 13; CDR3 protein: ASSTLDGNNQPQH